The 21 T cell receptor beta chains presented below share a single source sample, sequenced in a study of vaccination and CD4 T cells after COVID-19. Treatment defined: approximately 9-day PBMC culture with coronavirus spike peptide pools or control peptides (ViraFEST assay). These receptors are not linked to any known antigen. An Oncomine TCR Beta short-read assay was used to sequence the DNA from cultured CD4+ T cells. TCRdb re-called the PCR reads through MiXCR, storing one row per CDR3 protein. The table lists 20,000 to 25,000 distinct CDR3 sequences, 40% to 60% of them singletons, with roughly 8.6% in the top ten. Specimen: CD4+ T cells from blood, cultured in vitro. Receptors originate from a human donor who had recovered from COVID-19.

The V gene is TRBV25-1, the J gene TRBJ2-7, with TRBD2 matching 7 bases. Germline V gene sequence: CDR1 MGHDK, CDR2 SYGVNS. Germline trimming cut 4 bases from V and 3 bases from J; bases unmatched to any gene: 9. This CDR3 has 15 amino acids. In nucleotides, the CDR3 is TGTGCCAGCAGTGCTCCCGGGACTAAAAACTACGAGCAGTACTTC. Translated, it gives CASSAPGTKNYEQYF.

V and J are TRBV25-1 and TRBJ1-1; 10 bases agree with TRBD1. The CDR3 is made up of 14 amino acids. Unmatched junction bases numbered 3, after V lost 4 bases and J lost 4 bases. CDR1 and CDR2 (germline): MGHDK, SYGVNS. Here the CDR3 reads CASSGQGAATEAFF. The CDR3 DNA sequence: TGTGCCAGCAGTGGACAGGGGGCGGCCACTGAAGCTTTCTTT.

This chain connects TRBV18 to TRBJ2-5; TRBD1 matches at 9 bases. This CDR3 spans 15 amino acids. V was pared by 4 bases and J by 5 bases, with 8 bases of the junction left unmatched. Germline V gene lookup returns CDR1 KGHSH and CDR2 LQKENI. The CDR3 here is CASSQPRDRVETQYF. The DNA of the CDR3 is TGTGCCAGCTCACAACCCCGGGACAGGGTGGAGACCCAGTACTTC.

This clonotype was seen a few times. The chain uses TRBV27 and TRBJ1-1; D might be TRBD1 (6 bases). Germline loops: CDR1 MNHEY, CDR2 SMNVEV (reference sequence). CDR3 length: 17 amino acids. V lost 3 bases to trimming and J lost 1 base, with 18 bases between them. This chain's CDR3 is CASSLGGTQQRNTEAFF. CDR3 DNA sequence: TGTGCCAGCAGTTTGGGCGGGACACAACAAAGGAACACTGAAGCTTTCTTT.

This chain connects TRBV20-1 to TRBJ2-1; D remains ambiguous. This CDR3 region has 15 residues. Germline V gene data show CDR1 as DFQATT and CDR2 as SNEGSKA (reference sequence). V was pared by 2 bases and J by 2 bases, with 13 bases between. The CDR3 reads CSARHIAGAYNEQFF. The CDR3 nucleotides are TGCAGTGCTAGACATATAGCCGGAGCCTACAATGAGCAGTTCTTC.

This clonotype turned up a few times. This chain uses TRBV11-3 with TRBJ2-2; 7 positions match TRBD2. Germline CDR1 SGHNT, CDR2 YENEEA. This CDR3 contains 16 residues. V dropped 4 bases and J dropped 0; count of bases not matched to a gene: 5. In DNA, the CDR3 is TGTGCCAGCAGCTCTCTAGCGGCCGCGAACACCGGGGAGCTGTTTTTT. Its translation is CASSSLAAANTGELFF. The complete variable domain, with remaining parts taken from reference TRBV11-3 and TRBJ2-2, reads EAGVVQSPRYKIIEKKQPVAFWCNPISGHNTLYWYLQNLGQGPELLIRYENEEAVDDSQLPKDRFSAERLKGVDSTLKIQPAELGDSAVYLCASSSLAAANTGELFFGEGSRLTVL.

The CDR3 DNA follows: TGCGCCAGCAGTGAGAGCGGGAGCGAGGACGAGCAGTACTTC. As protein: CASSESGSEDEQYF. The chain employs TRBV10-1 and TRBJ2-7; 8 bases align to TRBD2. Germline V gene lookup returns CDR1 WNHNN and CDR2 SYGVQD (reference sequence). V was pared by 2 bases and J by 5 bases, with 5 bases of the junction left unmatched. The CDR3 totals 14 residues.

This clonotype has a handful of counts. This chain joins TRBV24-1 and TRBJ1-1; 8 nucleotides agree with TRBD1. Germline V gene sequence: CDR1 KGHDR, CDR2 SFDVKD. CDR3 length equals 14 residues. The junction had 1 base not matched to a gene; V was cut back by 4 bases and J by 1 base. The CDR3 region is CATSEGTGNTEAFF. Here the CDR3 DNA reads TGTGCCACCAGTGAAGGGACAGGGAACACTGAAGCTTTCTTT.

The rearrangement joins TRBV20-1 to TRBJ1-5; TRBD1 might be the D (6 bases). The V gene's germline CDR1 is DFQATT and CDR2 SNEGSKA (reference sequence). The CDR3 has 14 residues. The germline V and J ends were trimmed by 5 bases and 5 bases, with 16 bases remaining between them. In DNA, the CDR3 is TGCAGTGCTGGGCGGGGGGCAGAAGATCAGCCCCAGCATTTT. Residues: CSAGRGAEDQPQHF.

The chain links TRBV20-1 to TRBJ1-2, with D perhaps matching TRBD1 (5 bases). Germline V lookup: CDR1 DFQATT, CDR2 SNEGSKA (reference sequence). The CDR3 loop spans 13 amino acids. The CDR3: CSLSNQGRGGYTF. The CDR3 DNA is TGCAGCCTGTCAAACCAGGGTAGAGGTGGCTACACCTTC.

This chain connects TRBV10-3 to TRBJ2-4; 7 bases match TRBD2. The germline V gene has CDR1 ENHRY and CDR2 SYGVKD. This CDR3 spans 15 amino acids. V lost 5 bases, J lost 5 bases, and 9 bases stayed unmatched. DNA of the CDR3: TGTGCCATCAGTACTACATCAGGGAGGGAAAACATTCAGTACTTC. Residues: CAISTTSGRENIQYF.

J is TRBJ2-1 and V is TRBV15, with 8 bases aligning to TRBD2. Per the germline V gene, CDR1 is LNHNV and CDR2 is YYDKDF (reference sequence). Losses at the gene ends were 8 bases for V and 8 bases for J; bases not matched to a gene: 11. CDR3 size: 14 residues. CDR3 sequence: CATSSAGVGYEQFF. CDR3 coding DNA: TGTGCCACCTCTTCAGCGGGAGTTGGGTATGAGCAGTTCTTC.

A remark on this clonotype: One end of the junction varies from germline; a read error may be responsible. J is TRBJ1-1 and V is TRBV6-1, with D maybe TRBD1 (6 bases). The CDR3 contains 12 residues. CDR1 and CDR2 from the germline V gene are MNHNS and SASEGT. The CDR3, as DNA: TGTGCCAGCAGCGAAGGGGGGACTGAAGCTTTCTTT. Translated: CASSEGGTEAFF.

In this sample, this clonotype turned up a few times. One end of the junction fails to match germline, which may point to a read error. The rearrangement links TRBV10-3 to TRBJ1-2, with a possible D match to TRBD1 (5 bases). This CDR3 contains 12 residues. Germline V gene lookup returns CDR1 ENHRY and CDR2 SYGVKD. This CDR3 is CAISLAERQFIF. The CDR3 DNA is TGTGCCATCAGTCTCGCCGAGAGACAGTTCATCTTC.

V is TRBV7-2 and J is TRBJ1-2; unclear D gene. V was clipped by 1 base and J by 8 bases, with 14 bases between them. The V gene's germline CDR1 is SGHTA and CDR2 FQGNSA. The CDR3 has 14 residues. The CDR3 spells CASSLGPPTGGYTF. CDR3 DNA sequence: TGTGCCAGCAGCTTAGGACCTCCCACGGGCGGCTACACCTTC.

CDR3 bases: TGTGCCAGCAGCCATCTAGCGGGATCAAACACCGGGGAGCTGTTTTTT. It codes for CASSHLAGSNTGELFF. The chain couples TRBV6-2 or TRBV6-3 to TRBJ2-2; 9 bases align to TRBD2. CDR1 is MNHEY and CDR2 is SVGEGT in the germline V gene. J was trimmed by 2 bases and V by 6 bases; bases with no gene match: 7. This CDR3 region has 16 residues.

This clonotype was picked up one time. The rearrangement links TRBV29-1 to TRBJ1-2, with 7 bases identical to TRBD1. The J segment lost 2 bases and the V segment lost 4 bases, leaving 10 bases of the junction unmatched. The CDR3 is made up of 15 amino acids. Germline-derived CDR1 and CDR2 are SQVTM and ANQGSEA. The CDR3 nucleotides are TGCAGCGTTGGGGGGGAGACAGGGACGAACTATGGCTACACCTTC. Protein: CSVGGETGTNYGYTF.

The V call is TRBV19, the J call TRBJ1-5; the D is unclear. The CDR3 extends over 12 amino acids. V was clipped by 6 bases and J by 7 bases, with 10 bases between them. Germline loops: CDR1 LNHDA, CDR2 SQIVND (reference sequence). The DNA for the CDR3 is TGTGCCAGTAGCCTCACCGGGCAGCCCCAGCATTTT. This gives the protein CASSLTGQPQHF.

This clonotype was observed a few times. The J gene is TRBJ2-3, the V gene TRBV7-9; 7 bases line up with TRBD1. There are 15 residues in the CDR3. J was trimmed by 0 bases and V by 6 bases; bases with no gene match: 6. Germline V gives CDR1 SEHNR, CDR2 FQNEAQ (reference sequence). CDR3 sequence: CASSNLQGSTDTQYF. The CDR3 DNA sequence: TGTGCCAGCAGTAACCTACAGGGGAGCACAGATACGCAGTATTTT.

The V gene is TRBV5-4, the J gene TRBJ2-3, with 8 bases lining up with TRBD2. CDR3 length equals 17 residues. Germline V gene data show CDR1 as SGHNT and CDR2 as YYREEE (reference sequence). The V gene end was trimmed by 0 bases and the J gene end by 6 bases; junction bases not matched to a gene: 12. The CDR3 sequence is CASSLASLAGSLDTQYF. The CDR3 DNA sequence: TGTGCCAGCAGCTTGGCCAGTTTAGCGGGATCCCTCGATACGCAGTATTTT.

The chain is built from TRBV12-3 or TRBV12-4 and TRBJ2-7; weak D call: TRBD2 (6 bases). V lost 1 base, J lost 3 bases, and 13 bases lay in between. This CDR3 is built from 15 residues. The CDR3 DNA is TGTGCCAGCAGTTTAGGTGGAGGGGTTTACTACGAGCAGTACTTC. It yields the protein CASSLGGGVYYEQYF.